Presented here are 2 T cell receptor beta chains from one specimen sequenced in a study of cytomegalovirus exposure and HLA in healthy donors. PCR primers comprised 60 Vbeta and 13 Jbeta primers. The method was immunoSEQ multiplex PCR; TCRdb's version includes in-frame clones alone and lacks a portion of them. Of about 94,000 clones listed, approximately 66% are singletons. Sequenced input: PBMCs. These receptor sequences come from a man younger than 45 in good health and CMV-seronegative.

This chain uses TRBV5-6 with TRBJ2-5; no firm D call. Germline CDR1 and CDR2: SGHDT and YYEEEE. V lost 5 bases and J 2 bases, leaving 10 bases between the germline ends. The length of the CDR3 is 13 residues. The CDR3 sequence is CASRFTGQETQYF. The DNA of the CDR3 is TGTGCCAGCAGATTTACCGGGCAAGAGACCCAGTACTTC.

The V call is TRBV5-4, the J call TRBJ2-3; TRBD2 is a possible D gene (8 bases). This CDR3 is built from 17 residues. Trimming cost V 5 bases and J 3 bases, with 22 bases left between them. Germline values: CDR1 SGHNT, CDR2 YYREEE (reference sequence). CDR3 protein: CASRSGGQAGVTDTQYF. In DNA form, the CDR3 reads TGTGCCAGCAGGTCAGGGGGACAAGCGGGGGTGACAGATACGCAGTATTTT.